Presented here are 9 T cell receptor beta chains from one specimen sequenced in a study of cytomegalovirus exposure and HLA in healthy donors. The PCR made use of 60 Vbeta and 13 Jbeta primers. Clones were sequenced by immunoSEQ multiplex PCR, and TCRdb holds only the in-frame ones, with some missing. The sample lists more than 120,000 clones, roughly 74% occurring once. The source material was PBMCs. These receptors came from a middle-aged woman in good health and CMV-seropositive.

The sample holds a few counts of this clone. This rearrangement joins TRBV7-8 to TRBJ1-5, with 8 bases lining up with TRBD1. Looked up from germline, CDR1 is SGHVS and CDR2 is FQNEAQ. This CDR3 has 14 residues. V was pared by 10 bases and J by 5 bases, with 10 bases of the junction left unmatched. The chain's CDR3 is CATQTGTGDQPQHF. The CDR3 bases are TGTGCCACACAGACCGGGACAGGAGATCAGCCCCAGCATTTT.

The chain combines TRBV6-1 with TRBJ2-5; 12 bases are shared with TRBD2. The J call is in doubt because the DNA end fits TRBJ2-7 better. The CDR3 sequence is 15 residues long. The germline gives CDR1 MNHNS, CDR2 SASEGT. In DNA, the CDR3 is TGTGCCAGCAGTGAAAGCCCTAGCGGGAGGGACGAGCAGTACTTC. Encoded protein: CASSESPSGRDEQYF.

This clone has a handful of counts. The chain employs TRBV6-1 and TRBJ2-5; TRBD2 matches at 10 bases. Trimming removed 2 bases from V and 4 bases from J; junction bases left unmatched: 4. The germline gives CDR1 MNHNS, CDR2 SASEGT. CDR3 length: 15 residues. The CDR3 loop is CASSEYVAGGETQYF. The CDR3 coding sequence is TGTGCCAGCAGTGAATACGTAGCGGGAGGAGAGACCCAGTACTTC.

Here the CDR3 DNA reads TGTGCCAGCAGCTTGTCTGGGCATGAGCAGTTCTTC. Its translation is CASSLSGHEQFF. The gene calls are TRBV5-8 and TRBJ2-1; D is unresolved. This CDR3 is built from 12 residues. Trimming stripped 1 base from V and 8 bases from J, with 7 bases between. CDR1 and CDR2 from the germline V gene are SGHTS and YDEGEE.

This rearrangement joins TRBV11-2 to TRBJ1-1; TRBD1 matches 7 bases. Germline assignment: CDR1 SGHAT and CDR2 FQNNGV. The CDR3 runs 12 residues. Unmatched junction bases numbered 9, after V lost 6 bases and J lost 11 bases. The CDR3 DNA reads TGTGCCAGCAGTGAACAAGGGGGCGCCGCTTTCTTT. This sequence encodes CASSEQGGAAFF.

The chain links TRBV29-1 to TRBJ1-2; D gene ambiguous. Per germline, CDR1 SQVTM and CDR2 ANQGSEA. The CDR3 extends over 13 amino acids. The V end was cut by 3 bases, the J end by 4 bases, with 12 bases between. The CDR3 region is CSVDFGEGYGYTF. CDR3 bases: TGCAGCGTTGATTTCGGAGAGGGCTATGGCTACACCTTC.

V and J are TRBV10-3 and TRBJ2-5; TRBD1 is a possible D gene (6 bases). This CDR3 spans 15 amino acids. Germline V gene data show CDR1 as ENHRY and CDR2 as SYGVKD. V was pared by 0 bases and J by 5 bases, with 13 bases between. CDR3 protein: CAISESTGSRETQYF. CDR3 DNA: TGTGCCATCAGTGAGTCTACAGGGTCTCGCGAGACCCAGTACTTC.

This chain joins TRBV9 and TRBJ2-3, with 8 bases matching TRBD1. In germline, CDR1 is SGDLS, CDR2 YYNGEE. Trimming cost V 5 bases and J 5 bases; bases outside gene matches: 1. CDR3 length equals 12 residues. The CDR3 sequence is CASSGQGDTQYF. CDR3 in DNA: TGTGCCAGCAGTGGACAGGGAGATACGCAGTATTTT. The full variable domain, in which reference TRBV9 and TRBJ2-3 provide the parts outside the CDR3, is DSGVTQTPKHLITATGQRVTLRCSPRSGDLSVYWYQQSLDQGLQFLIQYYNGEERAKGNILERFSAQQFPDLHSELNLSSLELGDSALYFCASSGQGDTQYFGPGTRLTVL.

The chain couples TRBV6-1 to TRBJ2-1, with 9 bases identical to TRBD2. The CDR3 has 12 residues. Germline trimming cut 11 bases from V and 9 bases from J; bases unmatched to any gene: 8. CDR1 is MNHNS, CDR2 SASEGT, per germline. CDR3 coding DNA: TGTGCCGGGCGGCGGGAGGGAGCTGAGCAGTTCTTC. Residues: CAGRREGAEQFF.